Listed below are T cell receptor beta chains from one sample, sequenced in a study of shared clonotypes between healthy human individuals. Clones were read by immunoSEQ multiplex PCR, and TCRdb kept only the in-frame ones, dropping some. Among about 480,000 clones listed, over 60% were seen once. The specimen was PBMCs. The receptor source for this set is a woman aged 35 to 49 in good health. Some clones in this sample may be carry-over from other donors' samples. Both conserved end residues are trimmed from each CDR3. Clone size appears in some rows only: once, few, many, or a class for an expanded clone.

>once|TRBV27|TRBJ2-3
ASTHRRGPKQVKDTQY
>NA|TRBV9|TRBJ2-7
ASSVTRDSPYEQY
>NA|TRBV15|TRBJ2-6
ATSRDISGANVLT
>NA|TRBV15|TRBJ2-1
ATSEGSGSSYNEQF
>NA|TRBV29-1|TRBJ2-5
SVPGQGESQY
>NA|TRBV10-3|TRBJ2-5
AISPTPQETQY
>NA|TRBV6-6|TRBJ2-7
ASTEGGVYEQY
>NA|TRBV18|TRBJ2-7
ASSPPGPRGYEQY
>NA|TRBV4-1|TRBJ2-5
ASSQEPGKKRGRTQY
>few|TRBV2|TRBJ1-2
ASSADRVYGYT
>NA|TRBV5-1|TRBJ2-7
ASSLAVAGVQEQY